This TCR beta chain derives from a study of CD8+ T cells in alopecia areata (dated by TCRdb to 2016 to 2019). As for the study more broadly: The treated patients, all with moderate-to-severe alopecia areata, were enrolled in an open-label pilot trial of oral tofacitinib given at 5 to 10 mg twice daily. Tofacitinib was administered for 6 to 18 months, and 6 months of follow-up off drug were then conducted to assess delayed response and recurrence. In treated patients, disease severity was measured using the SALT score, which gives the percentage of scalp surface area affected. High-throughput TCRbeta sequencing was used to examine T cell clonal expansion in alopecia areata in both the C3H/HeJ mouse model and human patients. Scalp tissue and sorted CD4+ and CD8+ peripheral blood T cells from patchy and totalis/universalis alopecia areata patients and from healthy controls were covered by human TCRbeta sequencing. Biopsies were taken from tofacitinib-treated patients at baseline and again at 4 and 24 weeks into treatment, and several of those patients also had a later scalp biopsy. Clonality in the scalp was compared among normal scalp (n=4), patchy alopecia areata scalp (n=8), and alopecia totalis/universalis scalp (n=8). RNA was obtained with the PAXgene miRNA kit for fixed scalp, the miRNeasy kit for PBMCs, and the RNeasy kit for mouse skin. immunoSEQ multiplex PCR using 35 Vbeta forward primers and 13 Jbeta reverse primers was used to amplify TCRbeta CDR3 regions.

Interpreted using the paper, the time point label stands for: approximately 4 weeks on oral tofacitinib. The treatment or condition label of this sample denotes: oral pan-JAK inhibitor, 5-10 mg twice daily. Lesional scalp punch biopsies and peripheral blood were collected from alopecia areata patients. PBMCs were isolated by density centrifugation and stained for CD3, CD4 and CD8, and CD4+ and CD8+ T cells were sorted on a FACSAria. Broad study findings and their caveats: Many expanded lesional clones were found to persist in scalp and blood during tofacitinib treatment, and relapse after treatment cessation may be partly explained by this persistence. Compared with normal scalp, lesional scalp had higher clonality and more expanded CD8+ clones, particularly in alopecia totalis/universalis, a pattern that suggests antigenic drive. Because the treated cohort was small and had only one nonresponder, larger studies are needed to examine links between baseline CD8+ expansion and response. Tofacitinib significantly lowered scalp clonality and the number of expanded CD8+ clones among the top 100 scalp clones. Unlike mouse skin, where gammadelta T cells dominate, normal human skin contains resident alphabeta T cells that get sequenced too, which complicates analysis of the scalp TCR repertoire. Compared with mice, TCR sequences shared between patients were less clear, possibly partly because of HLA diversity across the patient population.

As regards this clone: The specificity of this receptor is unknown. Per-base quality was not reported, and no clone a single base away is much larger than it.

The library was obtained by the immunoSEQ multiplex PCR assay. RNA was extracted from all samples and reverse transcribed into cDNA, which served as template for TCR sequencing. SuperScript III was used for first-strand cDNA synthesis, primed with a 2:1 mix of oligo-dT and random hexamers. Amplification bias was assessed with a synthetic immune receptor repertoire, and residual bias was removed computationally. In the source study's methods: After raw reads were preprocessed to remove errors, the CDR3 was defined following IMGT conventions as running from the conserved cysteine to phenylalanine. To get clonality, Shannon entropy was normalized by log2 of the number of productive unique TCRs and the result was subtracted from 1. Scalp TCRbeta sequences were cross-referenced with sorted blood CD4 and CD8 repertoires so that the CD4 or CD8 identity of scalp clones could be inferred. What TCRdb holds here is the immuneACCESS table cut down to in-frame rearrangements. Part of the clones is not present; checked against another copy, under half of the missing clones reflect an unresolved V gene, and the others are unexplained. That table is the source of V, J and clone size, and D and trimming were worked out from the DNA. For this sample the table gives about 140,000 clones, of which 75% to 85% were detected only once. The ten largest make up roughly 25% of the sample.

The CDR3 sequence holds 16 residues, the cysteine and phenylalanine included. Only CDR3 DNA is held: 48 bases, read in frame from base 1. V sheds 2 bases and J sheds 3 bases, leaving 14 bases between their ends. The germline V gene supplies CDR1 LGHNA and CDR2 YSLEER. Recombination connected TRBV4-3 to TRBJ2-1; no D gene is confidently identified. The clonotype comes from a human donor with alopecia areata. The starting material was CD8+ T cells sorted from blood, obtained at week 4, from a patient treated with tofacitinib. Here the CDR3 is given as CASSQRLAADYNEQFF. In nucleotides, the sequence is TGCGCCAGCAGCCAACGACTGGCCGCGGACTACAATGAGCAGTTCTTC.